These 16 T cell receptor beta chains originate from one sample sequenced in a study of cytotoxic CD8 clonotypes in ibrutinib-treated CLL. Generated by immunoSEQ multiplex PCR, the TCRdb table keeps only in-frame clones and is missing some. Here the sample spans some 310,000 clones, roughly 79% being singletons. This sample comprised PBMCs, obtained before ibrutinib treatment. The source is a human donor with chronic lymphocytic leukemia.

This sequence joins TRBV11-3 and TRBJ2-2; no clear D gene. Trimming took off 0 bases at V and 8 bases at J, with 10 bases between the two ends. CDR3 size: 14 residues. Per germline, CDR1 SGHNT and CDR2 YENEEA. This chain's CDR3 is CASSLDLSRGELFF. CDR3 nucleotide sequence: TGTGCCAGCAGCTTAGATCTGTCTAGAGGGGAGCTGTTTTTT.

The chain links TRBV10-3 to TRBJ1-2, with D unclear. CDR1 is ENHRY, CDR2 SYGVKD, per germline. The CDR3 loop spans 15 amino acids. The germline V and J ends were trimmed by 0 bases and 7 bases, with 15 bases remaining between them. CDR3 nucleotides: TGTGCCATCAGTGAGTCTGATGAGGCTCGGGGTGGCTACACCTTC. Its translation is CAISESDEARGGYTF.

The table lists this clone with a count of one. The junction departs from the called germline gene at one end, perhaps through a read error. This chain uses TRBV7-7 with TRBJ2-1; 9 nucleotides match TRBD1. The length of the CDR3 is 16 residues. CDR1 is SSHAT, CDR2 FNYEAQ, per germline (reference sequence). The CDR3 coding sequence is TGTGCTAGCAGCTTAGCCACGGGACAGGGTCCGGATGAGCAGTTCTTC. This encodes CASSLATGQGPDEQFF.

The chain has TRBV7-8 and TRBJ2-1; the match to TRBD1 covers 9 bases. Germline loops: CDR1 SGHVS, CDR2 FQNEAQ. The CDR3 is made up of 13 amino acids. V lost 3 bases, J lost 12 bases, and 6 bases stayed unmatched. The CDR3 DNA reads TGTGCCAGCAGCTTGGGGACAGGGAACGTGCAGTTCTTC. Its protein product is CASSLGTGNVQFF.

The rearrangement links TRBV4-2 to TRBJ2-7; 8 bases agree with TRBD2. The CDR3 loop spans 18 amino acids. Unmatched junction bases numbered 15, after V lost 3 bases and J lost 2 bases. In germline, CDR1 is LGHNA, CDR2 YNFKEQ. The CDR3 nucleotides read TGTGCCAGCAGCCAGCGCCAAGCCGAGCGGGGGAGCCCCTACGAGCAGTACTTC. This gives the protein CASSQRQAERGSPYEQYF.

The chain has TRBV30 and TRBJ1-5; 9 positions match TRBD1. V was clipped by 7 bases and J by 9 bases; unmatched bases: 10. The CDR3 is made up of 13 amino acids. Germline assignment: CDR1 GTSNPN and CDR2 SVGIG (reference sequence). CDR3: CASTDRGNGPQHF. CDR3 sequence (DNA): TGTGCCTCCACGGACAGGGGTAATGGGCCCCAGCATTTT.

This clone occurred a few times. This chain connects TRBV9 to TRBJ1-2; tentative D call: TRBD1 (6 bases). The CDR3 consists of 15 residues. The ends were cut back, 0 bases at V and 4 bases at J, with 13 bases in the middle. CDR1 is SGDLS and CDR2 is YYNGEE in the germline V gene. CDR3 coding DNA: TGTGCCAGCAGCGTAGAAAGCAGGGGCGGCTATGGCTACACCTTC. Translated: CASSVESRGGYGYTF.

CDR3 protein: CASSTSAPGGFQPQHF. The CDR3 region has the DNA TGTGCCAGCAGCACCTCAGCGCCAGGGGGCTTTCAGCCCCAGCATTTT. This chain links TRBV28 with TRBJ1-5; 8 bases line up with TRBD1. CDR1 and CDR2 (germline): MDHEN, SYDVKM. This CDR3 is 16 amino acids long. Trimming cost V 6 bases and J 6 bases; bases outside gene matches: 13.

The rearrangement uses TRBV6-5 and TRBJ1-1; 7 nucleotides line up with TRBD1. Per the germline V gene, CDR1 is MNHEY and CDR2 is SVGAGI. The CDR3 length is 14 residues. The V and J ends lost 2 bases and 0 bases, in that order; junction bases with no gene match: 0. Written as DNA, the CDR3 is TGTGCCAGCAGTTACGACAGGGTGAACACTGAAGCTTTCTTT. Translation: CASSYDRVNTEAFF.

The chain recombines TRBV27 with TRBJ2-3; 7 nucleotides agree with TRBD2. Germline CDR1 is MNHEY and CDR2 is SMNVEV (reference sequence). The V gene end was trimmed by 7 bases and the J gene end by 2 bases; junction bases not matched to a gene: 30. CDR3 size: 22 residues. The CDR3 DNA reads TGTGCCAGCACTCCCTCCATTGACGGTAGTAGTGGGGCGGGAGTACCCACAGATACGCAGTATTTT. This gives the protein CASTPSIDGSSGAGVPTDTQYF.

The chain carries TRBV7-8 and TRBJ2-3, with 12 bases matching TRBD2. J lost 1 base, V lost 5 bases, and 4 bases had no gene match. Germline-derived CDR1 and CDR2 are SGHVS and FQNEAQ. The CDR3 totals 16 residues. The CDR3: CASSSGLAGRTDTQYF. The CDR3 DNA reads as TGTGCCAGCAGCAGCGGACTAGCGGGACGCACAGATACGCAGTATTTT.

V is TRBV5-4 and J is TRBJ1-2; tentative D call: TRBD1 (6 bases). Trimming removed 4 bases from V and 4 bases from J, with 11 bases in between. CDR1 and CDR2 (germline): SGHNT, YYREEE (reference sequence). This CDR3 comprises 13 residues. For the CDR3, the DNA is TGTGCCAGCAGCCCCGGGGGCGGCTATGGCTACACCTTC. As protein: CASSPGGGYGYTF.

The gene calls are TRBV7-8 and TRBJ2-7; perhaps TRBD1 as D (5 bases). Trimming pared 3 bases from V and 5 bases from J, leaving 14 bases between. The CDR3 contains 14 residues. Germline V lookup: CDR1 SGHVS, CDR2 FQNEAQ. The CDR3 DNA sequence: TGTGCCAGCAGCTTTGCAGGGAAAAATGACGAGCAGTACTTC. This codes for CASSFAGKNDEQYF.

The CDR3 DNA sequence: TGTGCCAGCAGTGAGCGGGACAGGGGCCTTGCATCGAACACTGAAGCTTTCTTT. Amino acid sequence: CASSERDRGLASNTEAFF. V and J are TRBV25-1 and TRBJ1-1; TRBD1 matches at 10 bases. The CDR3 consists of 18 residues. The V gene end was trimmed by 3 bases and the J gene end by 1 base; junction bases not matched to a gene: 11. Germline V gene sequence: CDR1 MGHDK, CDR2 SYGVNS. The complete variable domain, with remaining parts taken from reference TRBV25-1 and TRBJ1-1, reads EADIYQTPRYLVIGTGKKITLECSQTMGHDKMYWYQQDPGMELHLIHYSYGVNSTEKGDLSSESTVSRIRTEHFPLTLESARPSHTSQYLCASSERDRGLASNTEAFFGQGTRLTVV.

The chain couples TRBV7-3 to TRBJ2-1; 10 bases are a match to TRBD2. Germline CDR1 reads SGHTA; CDR2 reads FQGTGA. With V trimmed by 5 bases and J by 9 bases, 7 bases remained unmatched. This CDR3 has 14 amino acids. The CDR3 DNA sequence: TGTGCCAGCAGCAATCCGGGACTAGCGTTTGAGCAGTTCTTC. This encodes CASSNPGLAFEQFF.

The chain carries TRBV18 and TRBJ1-1, with 7 bases aligning to TRBD1. CDR3 length: 15 amino acids. Trimming removed 5 bases from V and 1 base from J; junction bases left unmatched: 7. CDR1 and CDR2 from the germline V gene are KGHSH and LQKENI. The DNA for the CDR3 is TGTGCCAGCTCAGCAATACAGGGGCGGAACACTGAAGCTTTCTTT. As protein: CASSAIQGRNTEAFF. The whole variable domain, remainder taken from reference TRBV18 and TRBJ1-1, is NAGVMQNPRHLVRRRGQEARLRCSPMKGHSHVYWYRQLPEEGLKFMVYLQKENIIDESGMPKERFSAEFPKEGPSILRIQQVVRGDSAAYFCASSAIQGRNTEAFFGQGTRLTVV.